The 25 T cell receptor beta chains listed next were all sequenced from one sample in a study of control samples from healthy donors and cancer patients (dated by TCRdb to 2018 to 2021). The protocol used for the library was the immunoSEQ multiplex PCR assay. Drawn from immuneACCESS, this table holds only the in-frame rearrangements with V and J called that TCRdb kept. Clones are partly lost; checked studies trace under half to an unresolved V gene and leave the rest unexplained. Recorded for this sample are under 20,000 clones; roughly 84% of them occurred a single time. More than 9% of the sample is taken by the ten largest. Sequenced: PBMCs. Receptors were obtained from an older woman with colorectal cancer.

There are a few counts of this clone. The CDR3 DNA reads TGTGCCAGCAGTGGGGGGTCTACTAGCACAGATACGCAGTATTTT. Translated: CASSGGSTSTDTQYF. The J gene is TRBJ2-3, the V gene TRBV2; either TRBD1 or TRBD2 may fit D (5 bases each). Per the germline V gene, CDR1 is SNHLY and CDR2 is FYNNEI. The CDR3 runs 15 residues. Trimming pared 4 bases from V and 0 bases from J, leaving 11 bases between.

The chain has TRBV4-2 and TRBJ1-5, with D possibly matching TRBD1 (5 bases). Germline V gene data show CDR1 as LGHNA and CDR2 as YNFKEQ. Deletions cut 0 bases from V and 5 bases from J, with 11 bases between. This CDR3 comprises 15 residues. Here the CDR3 reads CASSQDDRKDQPQHF. The DNA for the CDR3 is TGTGCCAGCAGCCAAGACGACAGAAAGGATCAGCCCCAGCATTTT.

CDR3 sequence (DNA): TGTGCCTGGAGTTCTGGACAGCTCAATCAGCCCCAGCATTTT. Translation gives CAWSSGQLNQPQHF. The chain employs TRBV30 and TRBJ1-5; a weak D match, TRBD1 (6 bases). The CDR3 covers 14 residues. Germline V gene lookup returns CDR1 GTSNPN and CDR2 SVGIG (reference sequence). Trimming took off 2 bases at V and 3 bases at J, with 11 bases between the two ends.

The count of this clone is one. The gene calls are TRBV5-4 and TRBJ2-7; D gene ambiguous. V was clipped by 5 bases and J by 3 bases, with 15 bases between them. CDR1 is SGHNT and CDR2 is YYREEE in the germline V gene (reference sequence). There are 14 residues in the CDR3. CDR3 in DNA: TGTGCCAGCAGTGTTCTCCACGGCAACTACGAGCAGTACTTC. It translates to CASSVLHGNYEQYF.

The V gene is TRBV11-1, the J gene TRBJ1-1, with a possible D match to TRBD1 (6 bases). Germline assignment: CDR1 SGHAT and CDR2 FQDESV (reference sequence). CDR3 length: 14 amino acids. Trimming stripped 0 bases from V and 5 bases from J, with 10 bases between. The CDR3: CASSLAGGGTEAFF. DNA of the CDR3: TGTGCCAGCAGCTTAGCGGGGGGCGGAACTGAAGCTTTCTTT.

The chain joins TRBV29-1 to TRBJ2-4, with D perhaps matching TRBD1 or TRBD2 (5 bases each). The CDR3 runs to 13 residues. V was trimmed by 3 bases and J by 1 base, leaving 7 bases between them. Germline CDR1 reads SQVTM; CDR2 reads ANQGSEA. CDR3 protein: CSVDWGAKNIQYF. In DNA form, the CDR3 reads TGCAGCGTTGATTGGGGGGCCAAAAACATTCAGTACTTC.

The rearrangement uses TRBV11-2 and TRBJ2-2; D gene unclear. CDR1 SGHAT and CDR2 FQNNGV come from the germline V gene. This CDR3 contains 13 residues. V lost 3 bases, J lost 5 bases, and 7 bases lay in between. Here the CDR3 reads CASSLGVTGELFF. As DNA, the CDR3 is TGTGCCAGCAGCTTGGGCGTTACCGGGGAGCTGTTTTTT.

The V gene is TRBV4-3, the J gene TRBJ1-1, with D possibly matching TRBD1 (5 bases). The V gene lost 0 bases and the J gene lost 8 bases, with 16 bases spanning the gap. This CDR3 has 15 amino acids. Germline V gene sequence: CDR1 LGHNA, CDR2 YSLEER. The CDR3 spells CASSQDRQQSREAFF. The CDR3 nucleotides are TGCGCCAGCAGCCAAGATCGACAGCAATCGAGGGAAGCTTTCTTT.

The V gene is TRBV3-1 (or the pseudogene TRBV3-2), the J gene TRBJ2-1; TRBD2 is a possible D gene (6 bases). CDR1 and CDR2 from the germline V gene are LGHDT and YNNKEL (reference sequence). The ends were cut back, 4 bases at V and 4 bases at J, with 11 bases in the middle. The CDR3 contains 14 residues. The CDR3 reads CASSPGLLYNEQFF. The CDR3 nucleotides are TGTGCCAGCAGCCCGGGACTCCTTTACAATGAGCAGTTCTTC.

This sequence joins TRBV6-2 or TRBV6-3 and TRBJ2-3, with D perhaps TRBD2 (6 bases). Germline CDR1 and CDR2: MNHEY and SVGEGT. The germline V and J ends were trimmed by 5 bases and 3 bases, with 21 bases remaining between them. CDR3 size: 17 residues. Here the CDR3 reads CASSRPPAGFITDTQYF. DNA of the CDR3: TGTGCCAGCAGTCGCCCCCCCGCGGGATTTATAACAGATACGCAGTATTTT.

CDR3 sequence (DNA): TGCGCCAGCAGCCAAGAAATCGGGACGGATAGCAATCAGCCCCAGCATTTT. The encoded protein is CASSQEIGTDSNQPQHF. V gene TRBV4-1 combines with J gene TRBJ1-5, with D possibly TRBD1 on 5 matching bases. The germline gives CDR1 MGHRA, CDR2 YSYEKL. The CDR3 runs to 17 residues. Trimming left V 0 bases short and J 0 bases short, with 12 bases between.

The chain has TRBV5-1 and TRBJ2-3, with 13 bases identical to TRBD2. Germline loops: CDR1 SGHRS, CDR2 YFSETQ. CDR3 length: 16 residues. Trimming cost V 4 bases and J 4 bases; bases outside gene matches: 6. The CDR3 protein is CASSPRTSGSPDTQYF. CDR3 in DNA: TGCGCCAGCAGCCCCCGGACTAGCGGGAGCCCAGATACGCAGTATTTT.

The V gene is TRBV2, the J gene TRBJ2-1; 9 bases line up with TRBD1. CDR1 is SNHLY and CDR2 is FYNNEI in the germline V gene. The CDR3 sequence is 15 residues long. J gave up 2 bases and V 3 bases, and 2 bases lay outside the gene matches. CDR3 residues: CASSDRQGAYNEQFF. The CDR3 DNA reads TGTGCCAGCAGTGACCGACAGGGGGCCTACAATGAGCAGTTCTTC.

J is TRBJ1-2 and V is TRBV5-1, with TRBD1 identical over 7 bases. V gave up 2 bases and J gave up 3 bases; unmatched junction bases: 7. CDR1 is SGHRS and CDR2 is YFSETQ in the germline V gene. CDR3 size: 15 residues. In DNA form, the CDR3 reads TGCGCCAGCAGCTTTGGAATGGGGACAGACTATGGCTACACCTTC. This sequence encodes CASSFGMGTDYGYTF.

This chain connects TRBV6-5 to TRBJ1-1; D is possibly TRBD1 (5 bases). The CDR3 runs 13 residues. V was pared by 7 bases and J by 4 bases, with 13 bases between. Germline V gene sequence: CDR1 MNHEY, CDR2 SVGAGI. The CDR3 region is CASIKTGFTEAFF. In DNA, the CDR3 is TGTGCCAGCATTAAAACAGGCTTCACTGAAGCTTTCTTT.

CDR3 region: CASSKSGPRDRVTADTQYF. The CDR3 coding sequence is TGTGCCAGCAGTAAAAGTGGACCTAGGGACAGGGTAACGGCAGATACGCAGTATTTT. J is TRBJ2-3 and V is TRBV21-1; whether TRBD1, the table's D call, matches the DNA was not checked. TRBV21-1 is a listed pseudogene. The length of the CDR3 is 19 residues.

The genes are TRBV7-9 and TRBJ1-4, with D perhaps matching TRBD1 (5 bases). The V gene's germline CDR1 is SEHNR and CDR2 FQNEAQ (reference sequence). With 1 base removed from V and 0 bases from J, the gap between germline ends came to 15 bases. This CDR3 spans 18 amino acids. The chain's CDR3 is CASSLGRGTVTTNEKLFF. The CDR3 DNA follows: TGTGCCAGCAGCTTAGGGCGCGGGACGGTAACAACTAATGAAAAACTGTTTTTT.

The chain employs TRBV4-3 and TRBJ2-7, with 9 positions matching TRBD1. This CDR3 comprises 15 residues. Germline CDR1 and CDR2: LGHNA and YSLEER. V shed 1 base, J shed 0 bases, and the junction held 1 base outside the gene matches. CDR3 nucleotide sequence: TGCGCCAGCAGCCAAGGGACAGGGGCCTCCTACGAGCAGTACTTC. Its protein is CASSQGTGASYEQYF.

J is TRBJ2-5 and V is TRBV5-1; D uncertain. V lost 0 bases and J lost 5, with 23 bases in between. Germline V lookup: CDR1 SGHRS, CDR2 YFSETQ. The CDR3 is 18 amino acids. As DNA, the CDR3 is TGCGCCAGCAGCTTGGTCGGTTCCACAACTACCCAAAAGGAGACCCAGTACTTC. It codes for CASSLVGSTTTQKETQYF.

This sequence joins TRBV9 and TRBJ2-5; 7 bases agree with TRBD2. J was trimmed by 2 bases and V by 0 bases; bases with no gene match: 4. The germline V gene encodes CDR1 SGDLS and CDR2 YYNGEE. The CDR3 spans 15 residues. CDR3 protein: CASSVGGRVQETQYF. CDR3 sequence (DNA): TGTGCCAGCAGCGTAGGGGGGAGGGTTCAAGAGACCCAGTACTTC.

The chain has TRBV4-2 and TRBJ2-2; a weak D match, TRBD2 (6 bases). V was pared by 5 bases and J by 6 bases, with 10 bases between. The CDR3 runs to 13 residues. Germline V gene sequence: CDR1 LGHNA, CDR2 YNFKEQ. The CDR3 protein is CASSSRLAGELFF. The DNA for the CDR3 is TGTGCCAGCAGCTCGCGACTAGCCGGGGAGCTGTTTTTT.

The chain combines TRBV19 with TRBJ2-1; 14 positions agree with TRBD2. Losses at the gene ends were 5 bases for V and 4 bases for J; bases not matched to a gene: 10. From germline, CDR1 is LNHDA and CDR2 SQIVND (reference sequence). The CDR3 runs 18 residues. CDR3 in amino acids: CASSLRLAGGPGYNEQFF. For the CDR3, the DNA is TGTGCCAGTAGTCTCCGACTAGCGGGGGGGCCAGGGTACAATGAGCAGTTCTTC.

The genes are TRBV6-2 or TRBV6-3 and TRBJ2-3; no firm D call. Trimming removed 3 bases at V and 5 bases at J, with 18 bases between. Germline V CDR1 and CDR2: MNHEY, SVGEGT. CDR3 size: 16 residues. CDR3 residues: CASSYQFKSALDTQYF. The CDR3 coding sequence is TGTGCCAGCAGTTATCAGTTTAAGTCAGCGCTAGATACGCAGTATTTT.

CDR3 sequence reads: CASSYTTVQETQYF. CDR3 nucleotide sequence: TGTGCCAGCAGTTACACAACAGTACAAGAGACCCAGTACTTC. The gene calls are TRBV6-2 or TRBV6-3 and TRBJ2-5; D remains ambiguous. CDR3 length: 14 residues. V shed 2 bases and J shed 2 bases, with 9 bases lying between them. Germline V gene sequence: CDR1 MNHEY, CDR2 SVGEGT.

The chain recombines TRBV19 with TRBJ1-1, with D uncertain. This CDR3 region has 13 residues. Germline assignment: CDR1 LNHDA and CDR2 SQIVND (reference sequence). V lost 2 bases, J lost 1 base, and 5 bases lay in between. CDR3 region: CASSIRTNTEAFF. The DNA of the CDR3 is TGTGCCAGTAGTATAAGGACGAACACTGAAGCTTTCTTT.